This note documents a single T cell receptor beta chain sequence. The source of the sample is a study of blood T cell repertoires in COVID-19. This CDR3 spans 18 amino acids. J was trimmed by 1 base and V by 0 bases; bases with no gene match: 11. Germline lookup yields CDR1 SGDLS and CDR2 YYNGEE. TCRdb's copy holds only in-frame clones and misses some; the assay was immunoSEQ multiplex PCR. This table has about 330,000 clones, 80% to 90% appearing once. This clonotype was sampled from a man aged 18 to 29 who had recovered from COVID-19. The chain couples TRBV9 to TRBJ2-7, with 9 bases that match TRBD2. The specimen was peripheral blood. CDR3 protein: CASSVGMAGGLISYEQYF. The CDR3 bases are TGTGCCAGCAGCGTAGGAATGGCGGGGGGGCTCATTTCCTACGAGCAGTACTTC.